A selection of T cell receptor beta chains follows, all from one sample in a study of regulatory T cells in long-lasting Graves disease. TCRdb reprocessed the multiplex PCR reads via MiXCR and lists one record per CDR3 protein. The sample holds 250,000 to 400,000 distinct CDR3 sequences, 15% to 20% seen once. The input for sequencing was peripheral blood mononuclear cells (PBMCs), taken at new diagnosis, from a patient treated with antithyroid drugs. These receptors all stem from a female donor with Graves disease. CDR3s include the opening cysteine and the closing phenylalanine or tryptophan. D genes are given only for firm matches. Expanded clones are given a class, and other clones once, few, many or no size at all.

cdr3_nt cdr3_aa clone_size j_call v_call d_call
TGTGCCAGCAGTAAATGGACTAGCAGCTCCTACAATGAGCAGTTCTTC CASSKWTSSSYNEQFF - TRBJ2-1 TRBV6-1 TRBD2
TGTGCCAGCGGCGGACTGAACACTGAAGCTTTCTTT CASGGLNTEAFF many TRBJ1-1 TRBV28 -
TGTGCCAGCAGGCCCCTCGGACAGGGCCCATTCTCTGGGGCCAACGTCCTGACTTTC CASRPLGQGPFSGANVLTF many TRBJ2-6 TRBV6-1 TRBD1
TGTGCCAGCCCTCCCTCCCTCTACAATGAGCAGTTCTTC CASPPSLYNEQFF many TRBJ2-1 TRBV27 -
TGTGCCAGCAGTGAATCAATGGGGACAGAGTGGGAGGAGACCCAGTACTTC CASSESMGTEWEETQYF few TRBJ2-5 TRBV25-1 TRBD1
TGCGCCAGCAGCCAAGATTGGACTAGCGTCTCCTACAATGAGCAGTTCTTC CASSQDWTSVSYNEQFF many TRBJ2-1 TRBV4-1 TRBD2
TGTGCCAGTCAGCTTAGCCTTAGCCAAGAGACCCAGTACTTC CASQLSLSQETQYF many TRBJ2-5 TRBV11-3 -
TGTGCCAGCGGCCTCCTAGGGGTAAATTCACCCCTCCACTTT CASGLLGVNSPLHF - TRBJ1-6 TRBV28 -
TGTGCCACCAGCAGAGACAGGGTAGAGACCCAGTACTTC CATSRDRVETQYF many TRBJ2-5 TRBV15 -
TGCAGCGTTGAAGTGTTGGGGCAATGGGAGACCCAGTACTTC CSVEVLGQWETQYF many TRBJ2-5 TRBV29-1 -
TGTGCCAGTAAGGAGGTGGCGGGAGGCACAGATACGCAGTATTTT CASKEVAGGTDTQYF many TRBJ2-3 TRBV2 TRBD2
TGTGCCACCAGTGACCCGGGACGCGCTCTCTCCGGGGAGCTGTTTTTT CATSDPGRALSGELFF many TRBJ2-2 TRBV24-1 -
TGTGCCAGCAGTTTCAGTGGTGAGCAGTTCTTC CASSFSGEQFF many TRBJ2-1 TRBV12-3/TRBV12-4 -
TGTGCCAGTAGTATCGTTCTGGAGTCAAATTCACCCCTCCACTTT CASSIVLESNSPLHF many TRBJ1-6 TRBV19 -
TGTGCCAGCAGCTTATCCTCAGCGGGATTCTACAATGAGCAGTTCTTC CASSLSSAGFYNEQFF - TRBJ2-1 TRBV7-8 TRBD2
TGTGCCAGCAGTTTTAGGTTAACTAATGAAAAACTGTTTTTT CASSFRLTNEKLFF many TRBJ1-4 TRBV27 -
TGCAGCGAAAATTCCAGGGACTCTAACTATGGCTACACCTTC CSENSRDSNYGYTF many TRBJ1-2 TRBV29-1 -
TGTGCCAGCAGCTTTAGCGAAGAGACCCAGTACTTC CASSFSEETQYF - TRBJ2-5 TRBV5-4 -
TGTGCCAGTAGTAAACTTCGGACGGGGAACACCGGGGAGCTGTTTTTT CASSKLRTGNTGELFF few TRBJ2-2 TRBV19 -
TGTGCCAGCTCCAGGGAGGGGGATACGCAGTATTTT CASSREGDTQYF many TRBJ2-3 TRBV2 TRBD2
TGTGCCAGCAGCCTCCTCGGGGCGGGAGTAACAGATACGCAGTATTTT CASSLLGAGVTDTQYF - TRBJ2-3 TRBV7-3 TRBD2
TGTACCAGCAGAGGCCCAAGGACGGGCACCGGGGAGCTGTTTTTT CTSRGPRTGTGELFF once TRBJ2-2 TRBV2 -
TGTGCCAGCAGGCCTTGGGGCCCCGGCGGGACCACCCCTGGGGAGCAGTACTTC CASRPWGPGGTTPGEQYF many TRBJ2-7 TRBV27 -
TGTGCCAGCAGCCCCCTCGGGCGTCGTAATTCACCCCTCCACTTT CASSPLGRRNSPLHF many TRBJ1-6 TRBV11-2 -
TGCGCCAGCAGCTTCCTGACAGGGGGCGAAGAAAAACTGTTTTTT CASSFLTGGEEKLFF many TRBJ1-4 TRBV5-1 TRBD1
TGTGCCTGGAGTGTAGGGACTAGCGGGCGCAATGAGCAGTTCTTC CAWSVGTSGRNEQFF many TRBJ2-1 TRBV30 TRBD2
TGTGCCAGCAGAAACATACTAGAGGACAGGGGTAATGAGCAGTTCTTC CASRNILEDRGNEQFF many TRBJ2-1 TRBV5-5 TRBD1
TGTGCCAGCAGCATGACAGGGTTTGGCTACACCTTC CASSMTGFGYTF - TRBJ1-2 TRBV5-4 TRBD1
TGTGCCAGCAGCCAAGTGGTGATCGGGGATGAGCAGTTCTTC CASSQVVIGDEQFF many TRBJ2-1 TRBV3-1 -
TGTGCCAGCGCGAGGGACCGAACCTACGAGCAGTACTTC CASARDRTYEQYF many TRBJ2-7 TRBV27 -
TGTGCCAGTTCTAGCGGGAGGGCCTATTCAAACATTCAGTACTTC CASSSGRAYSNIQYF many TRBJ2-4 TRBV6-2/TRBV6-3 TRBD2
TGTGCCAGCAGCTCGTGGGACGAGGGCTACACCTTC CASSSWDEGYTF once TRBJ1-2 TRBV9 -
TGTGCCAGTAGTATAGGTAGGGGCGAGCAGTACTTC CASSIGRGEQYF - TRBJ2-7 TRBV19 -
TGTGCCAGCAGTCAGGGCATTGGGATTCACACTGAAGCTTTCTTT CASSQGIGIHTEAFF many TRBJ1-1 TRBV27 -
TGTGCCAGTACGGTGGAGGGTCGATCACCCCTCCACTTT CASTVEGRSPLHF many TRBJ1-6 TRBV19 -
TGTGCGTGGAGTGAGGGCCACAATCAGCCCCACCATTTT CAWSEGHNQPHHF - TRBJ1-5 TRBV30 -
TGTGCCAGCAATGTCAGGGAGGGGGAAAAACTGTTTTTT CASNVREGEKLFF many TRBJ1-4 TRBV28 -
TGTGCCAGTAGTACATCCGACAGGGGAGTAGGTGAGACCCAGTACTTC CASSTSDRGVGETQYF few TRBJ2-5 TRBV19 TRBD1
TGTGCCAGCAGCGTAGGGAGTGGACAGGGTGACGGCTACACCTTC CASSVGSGQGDGYTF - TRBJ1-2 TRBV9 TRBD1
TGTGCCACCCGGGGGGGTGGCTACACCTTC CATRGGGYTF - TRBJ1-2 TRBV12-3/TRBV12-4 -
TGTGCCAGCAGCTTAGGGGCAGCACTCTCCTACGAGCAGTACTTC CASSLGAALSYEQYF few TRBJ2-7 TRBV11-2 -
TGCAGTGCTAGTTCGGGCGACAGCCGCTCCAGGGGGAGCGAGCAGTTCTTC CSASSGDSRSRGSEQFF - TRBJ2-1 TRBV20-1 TRBD1
TGTGCCAGCAGCCCCCATGGTAGCGGGAGAAAAGAGACCCAGTACTTC CASSPHGSGRKETQYF many TRBJ2-5 TRBV7-8 TRBD2
TGTGCCAGCAGTCCCGGGACGCTAGACCATCAGCCCCAGCATTTT CASSPGTLDHQPQHF few TRBJ1-5 TRBV28 -
TGTGCCAGCAGCCAAGAGTCGGTGCAGTACTTC CASSQESVQYF many TRBJ2-7 TRBV3-1 -
TGCGCCAGCAGCTTGAAGCGGGATGACAATGAGCAGTTCTTC CASSLKRDDNEQFF many TRBJ2-1 TRBV5-1 TRBD2
TGTGCCAGCAGCCCCAACTCGGACAGTGCGCCCCTCCACTTT CASSPNSDSAPLHF - TRBJ1-6 TRBV13 -
TGTGCCAGCAGTTTAACAGGGAAGTACGAGCAGTACTTC CASSLTGKYEQYF many TRBJ2-7 TRBV28 -
TGCAGTGCTAGTCTCGTGGCGGGAGGATCCTACGAGCAGTACTTC CSASLVAGGSYEQYF - TRBJ2-7 TRBV20-1 TRBD2
TGTGCCAGCAGTCCCCTTACAGGTGGCGGTTGGCTCCAGCATTTT CASSPLTGGGWLQHF - TRBJ1-5 TRBV28 -
TGTGCCAGCAGCTTTCGGGGTTTGGTAGAGACCCAGTACTTC CASSFRGLVETQYF many TRBJ2-5 TRBV7-9 -
TGTGCCAGCAGCCTCGGACAGGGGAACACCGGGGAGCTGTTTTTT CASSLGQGNTGELFF many TRBJ2-2 TRBV12-3/TRBV12-4 TRBD1
TGTGCCAGCAGTTCTAGCCCACCGGGTGCTAGCTCCTACGAGCAGTACTTC CASSSSPPGASSYEQYF many TRBJ2-7 TRBV12-3/TRBV12-4 -